This T cell receptor beta chain comes out of a study of beta chain features in type 1 diabetes. Study outcomes and limitations: Moderately but significantly shorter TCRB CDR3s were found in Type 1 diabetes patients in all four CD4+ subsets. Naive, central memory and Treg TCRB repertoires seemed to resemble each other more closely in patients than they did in healthy donors.

Sorting based on CD45RO/CCR7/CD25/CD127/CD95/CD27 separated CD4+ naive, central memory, regulatory and stem cell-like memory cells. The CDR3 runs 14 residues. In germline, CDR1 is MNHEY, CDR2 SMNVEV (reference sequence). V was pared by 6 bases and J by 3 bases, with 7 bases of the junction left unmatched. As every portion of the isolated RNA was reverse transcribed, the sequencing read expressed TCRB transcripts. The method was immunoSEQ multiplex PCR; TCRdb's version includes in-frame clones alone and lacks a portion of them. Seen here are about 120,000 clones, approximately 16% observed once, and the top ten hold 2.3%. In the case of this clone: Its antigen remains unknown.

The chain recombines TRBV27 with TRBJ1-2; 7 nucleotides agree with TRBD1. Input material: central memory CD4+ T cells from blood. This TCR was sampled from a man aged 25-45 years with type 1 diabetes. CDR3 in DNA: TGTGCCAGCAGACCGGGACAGCCTTACTATGGCTACACCTTC. Protein product: CASRPGQPYYGYTF.